This T cell receptor beta chain appears in the sequencing data of a study of early T cells in non-severe SARS-CoV-2 infection. Study details: Sequencing targeted bulk RNA from unsorted whole blood, leaving chains unpaired.

Tagging with unique molecular identifiers was applied to individual cDNA molecules. TCRdb ran MiXCR on the 5' RACE reads and lists one entry per CDR3 protein. The sample has 60,000 or so distinct CDR3 sequences; about a tenth are singletons. Germline V gene data show CDR1 as SGHKS and CDR2 as YYEKEE (reference sequence). The CDR3 runs 15 residues. Between the trimmed V and J ends, which lost 4 bases and 3 bases, there was a span of 17 bases. This clonotype originated in an adult who was a healthcare worker with PCR-confirmed SARS-CoV-2 infection or an uninfected control (not recorded which). Sequencing input: whole blood. The rearrangement joins TRBV5-5 to TRBJ2-7; tentative D call: TRBD2 (6 bases). The CDR3 bases are TGTGCCAGCAGCCTCCCCGGGGGAAGTGACTACGAGCAGTACTTC. It encodes CASSLPGGSDYEQYF.